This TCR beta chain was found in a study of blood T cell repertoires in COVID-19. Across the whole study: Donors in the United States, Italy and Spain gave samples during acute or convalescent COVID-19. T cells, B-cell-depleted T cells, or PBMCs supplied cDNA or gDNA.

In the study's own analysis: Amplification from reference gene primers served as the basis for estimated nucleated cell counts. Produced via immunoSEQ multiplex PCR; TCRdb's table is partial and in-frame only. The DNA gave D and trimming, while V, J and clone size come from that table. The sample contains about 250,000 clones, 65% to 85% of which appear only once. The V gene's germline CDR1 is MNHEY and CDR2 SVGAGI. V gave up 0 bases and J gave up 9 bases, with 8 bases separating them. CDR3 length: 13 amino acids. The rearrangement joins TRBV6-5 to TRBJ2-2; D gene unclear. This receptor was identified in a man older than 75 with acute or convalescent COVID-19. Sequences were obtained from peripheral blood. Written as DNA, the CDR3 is TGTGCCAGCAGTTACTCGGTGGCAAGGGAGCTGTTTTTT. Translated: CASSYSVARELFF.